This T cell receptor beta chain was sequenced during a study of cytomegalovirus exposure and HLA in healthy donors. Study overall: There were around 100 million unique TCR beta sequences, drawn from roughly 200 million T cells, in an earlier analysis. Study-level results: Compared with the roughly 700-donor mean, an Asian-associated ancestry cluster reportedly had fewer N-insertions, according to a later analysis.

With 6 bases clipped from V and 5 bases from J, the junction kept 0 bases outside the gene matches. Germline V gives CDR1 SGHVS, CDR2 FNYEAQ. The CDR3 contains 12 residues. PCR employed 60 Vbeta and 13 Jbeta primers. Sequencing used immunoSEQ multiplex PCR; TCRdb keeps in-frame clones, though not all of them. The sample has about 170,000 clones, approximately 80% seen once. Points on this clone: Its target is unknown.

Donors consisted of healthy bone marrow donors. This chain connects TRBV7-6 to TRBJ2-2; 7 positions agree with TRBD2. This TCR was sampled from a female donor in good health and CMV-seronegative. The sample comprised PBMCs. The CDR3 nucleotides are TGTGCCAGCAGGCGGGGGACCGGGGAGCTGTTTTTT. Protein sequence: CASRRGTGELFF.